Presented here are 14 T cell receptor beta chains from one specimen sequenced in a study of CXCR3-negative and CXCR3-positive naive CD8 T cells. Overall study findings and caveats: More hydrophobic TRB CDR3s occurred in CXCR3-positive than in CXCR3-negative naive cells.

Antigen specificity for these receptors is unknown. The authors prepared UMI-labeled TRB cDNA libraries by 5' RACE. TCRdb processed the 5' RACE reads again and assigns one entry to each CDR3 protein, with no DNA. This listing includes some 150,000 distinct CDR3 sequences. The specimen was naive CXCR3+ CD8+ T cells from blood. Subset in this sample: CD45RO-CCR7+CD27+CD95- naive CD8+ T cells expressing CXCR3 (TNR3+). The receptors here all came from a human donor in good health. Some clones in this sample may be carry-over from other donors' samples.

This chain's CDR3 is CASSYSLTEQFF. The V gene is TRBV28, the J gene TRBJ2-1. The CDR3 runs to 12 residues. Looked up from germline, CDR1 is MDHEN and CDR2 is SYDVKM.

V is TRBV30 and J is TRBJ2-5; TCRdb indicates TRBD2, and absent DNA this call remains unverified. Germline assignment: CDR1 GTSNPN and CDR2 SVGIG (reference sequence). The CDR3 runs to 13 residues. The CDR3 here is CAWEEGLGETQYF. Full variable domain (remainder filled in from reference TRBV30 and TRBJ2-5): SQTIHQWPATLVQPVGSPLSLECTVEGTSNPNLYWYRQAAGRGLQLLFYSVGIGQISSEVPQNLSASRPQDRQFILSSKKLLLSDSGFYLCAWEEGLGETQYFGPGTRLLVL.

This CDR3 reads CSVEDLHNYGYTF. The J gene is TRBJ1-2, the V gene TRBV29-1. CDR3 length equals 13 residues. CDR1 is SQVTM and CDR2 is ANQGSEA in the germline V gene.

This chain uses TRBV10-3 with TRBJ2-7; no DNA is available, so the TRBD1 call from TCRdb remains unchecked. In germline, CDR1 is ENHRY, CDR2 SYGVKD. The CDR3 consists of 13 residues. CDR3: CASNSQVSYEQYF.

The chain has TRBV12-3 or TRBV12-4 and TRBJ2-7; TCRdb's assignment of TRBD2 cannot be checked, as there is no DNA. The CDR3 loop spans 15 amino acids. The CDR3 here is CASSWGLAARGEQYF.

V and J are TRBV3-1 and TRBJ2-1; TCRdb names TRBD1, which stays unverified in the absence of DNA. This CDR3 comprises 15 residues. In germline, CDR1 is LGHDT, CDR2 YNNKEL (reference sequence). The CDR3 loop reads CASSHTGDPYNEQFF.

This chain connects TRBV7-3 to TRBJ2-1; with no DNA, the TCRdb D assignment of TRBD2 cannot be verified. This CDR3 contains 18 residues. CDR1 SGHTA and CDR2 FQGTGA come from the germline V gene. The CDR3 here is CASSLYSGREMGHNEQFF.

The chain couples TRBV29-1 to TRBJ2-5; TCRdb's D call of TRBD1 is untestable without DNA. The length of the CDR3 is 14 residues. CDR1 is SQVTM and CDR2 is ANQGSEA in the germline V gene. This chain's CDR3 is CSVDAPIVQETQYF.

This rearrangement joins TRBV10-1 to TRBJ1-1. Germline values: CDR1 WNHNN, CDR2 SYGVQD (reference sequence). The CDR3 is 14 residues long. The chain's CDR3 is CASSESVSNTEALF.

This chain uses TRBV25-1 with TRBJ2-6; as DNA is missing, the TRBD1 call by TCRdb cannot be tested. This CDR3 comprises 14 residues. CDR1 MGHDK and CDR2 SYGVNS come from the germline V gene. This CDR3 reads CASSEGAGANVLTF.

J is TRBJ2-3 and V is TRBV7-3. Germline CDR1 is SGHTA and CDR2 is FQGTGA. The CDR3 is made up of 18 amino acids. CDR3 residues: CASSPHGGADSSTDTQYF.

This chain uses TRBV7-2 with TRBJ2-3; TCRdb returns TRBD1, unconfirmable since there is no DNA. This CDR3 is 15 amino acids long. Germline CDR1 SGHTA, CDR2 FQGNSA. CDR3 sequence: CASSFRQGSTDTQYF.

This chain links TRBV5-5 with TRBJ2-3; TCRdb designates TRBD1, a call that cannot be tested without DNA. Germline V lookup: CDR1 SGHKS, CDR2 YYEKEE (reference sequence). The length of the CDR3 is 16 residues. CDR3 protein: CASSPRAGESTDTQYF.

This sequence joins TRBV12-3 or TRBV12-4 and TRBJ1-1; TCRdb's D call, TRBD1, is unchecked because there is no DNA. The length of the CDR3 is 13 residues. Here the CDR3 reads CASIWNLGGEAFF.